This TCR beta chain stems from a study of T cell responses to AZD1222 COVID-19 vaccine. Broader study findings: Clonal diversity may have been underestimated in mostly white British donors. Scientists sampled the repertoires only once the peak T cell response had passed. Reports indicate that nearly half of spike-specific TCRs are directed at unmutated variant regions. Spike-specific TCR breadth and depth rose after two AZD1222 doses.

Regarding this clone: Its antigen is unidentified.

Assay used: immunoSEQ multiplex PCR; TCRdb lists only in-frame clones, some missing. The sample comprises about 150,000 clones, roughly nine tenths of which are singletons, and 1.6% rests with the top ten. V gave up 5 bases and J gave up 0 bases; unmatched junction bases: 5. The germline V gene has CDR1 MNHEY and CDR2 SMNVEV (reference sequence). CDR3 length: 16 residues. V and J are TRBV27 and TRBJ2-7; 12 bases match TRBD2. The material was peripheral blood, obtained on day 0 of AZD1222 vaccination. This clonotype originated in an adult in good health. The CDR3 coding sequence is TGTGCCAGCAGTCCACGACTAGCGGGGGACTCCTACGAGCAGTACTTC. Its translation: CASSPRLAGDSYEQYF.